This T cell receptor beta chain derives from a study of T cell responses to AZD1222 COVID-19 vaccine (dated by TCRdb to the early 2020s). A note on the overall study: A total of around 240 trial participants underwent TCR sequencing, of whom 207 had received two doses of AZD1222 and some 26 had received two doses of the MenACWY control vaccine. Trial participants were enrolled by age into subgroups of 18-55, 56-69 and 70-plus years, and around 140, 26 and 57 TCR-sequenced participants, respectively, were included in these subgroups.

The CDR3 regions of human TCRbeta chains were subjected to immunosequencing. Under the source paper's analysis protocol: TCRs in the repertoires were matched against a reference library of SARS-CoV-2-specific TCRs that had been generated with the MIRA antigen-specificity platform. Breadth was defined as the fraction of unique TCRs that were SARS-CoV-2-associated, and depth was defined as the fraction of total T cells that were SARS-CoV-2-associated. Each spike-specific TCR was assigned to its reactive spike region and to a CD4 or CD8 class using the MIRA data. Log10-transformed breadth and depth values were compared by one-way ANOVA with Sidak's multiple comparisons tests. TCRdb's version of the immuneACCESS table is confined to in-frame rearrangements and falls short of the full clone set. An unresolved V gene accounts for under half of the shortfall where checked; the remainder is of unknown origin. That table supplies the V and J calls and clone size; D and trimming were determined from the DNA. The sample table gives over 130,000 clones. About 2.2% of the sample goes to the ten largest clones.

Sample time point, as interpreted from the label and publication: baseline before first vaccination. The vaccinee samples were drawn from two UK trials, COV001 and COV002, one of which was a single-blind randomized controlled phase 2/3 trial testing AZD1222 (ChAdOx1 nCoV-19) in healthy adults. For TCRbeta chain sequencing, PBMC samples from trial participants were taken at day 0 and at day 28 after the second dose. V is clipped by 0 bases and J by 0 bases, and the sequence between their germline boundaries is 15 bases long. The CDR3 spans 19 residues, from the cysteine through the phenylalanine. This entry keeps only the CDR3 DNA: 57 bases, framed from base 1. CDR1 and CDR2, looked up from the germline V gene, are MNHEY and SVGEGT. Overall study results and their limits: Spike-specific TCR breadth and depth rose significantly after two AZD1222 doses compared with day 0 and with MenACWY recipients. Participants were mostly white British and included more females than males, and it was suggested by the authors that clonal diversity may have been underestimated. Because no samples from the day 14 peak response were available, repertoires could be characterized only after the peak T cell response. Conclusions about previously exposed vaccinees are limited because only 5 or 6 AZD1222 recipients were SARS-CoV-2 seropositive at baseline. Nearly half of unique spike-specific TCRs reportedly recognized epitopes outside regions mutated in the B.1.351 and B.1.1.7 variants. The 56-69-year group was small, and its depth increase did not reach significance, likely because of low power. CD4 TCRs associated with the vaccine covered the entire spike protein, and the dominant responses were in regions 160-218 and 743-854.

Details on this clone: There is no known antigen for this receptor.

The chain is made from TRBV6-2 or TRBV6-3 and TRBJ2-6, and TRBD2 may be the D gene, going by 6 matching bases. Sequences were obtained from peripheral blood. The clonotype comes from an adult in good health. The nucleotide sequence is TGTGCCAGCAGTTACTCTGTCTCAGGGACTTACTCTGGGGCCAACGTCCTGACTTTC. Its translation reads: CASSYSVSGTYSGANVLTF.